The 28 T cell receptor beta chains reported below all come from one sample, sequenced in a study of T cells in localized non-small cell lung cancer. Assay: immunoSEQ multiplex PCR; the TCRdb copy retains only in-frame clones and omits some. The sample shows some 30,000 clones, roughly 90% of them seen only once. The specimen comprised peripheral blood mononuclear cells, sampled before any cancer treatment. The origin of the receptors is a female donor of 60 years or more with stage II lung adenocarcinoma.

This chain joins TRBV6-1 and TRBJ1-5, with D perhaps matching TRBD1 (5 bases). The V and J ends lost 3 bases and 4 bases respectively, with 7 bases between them. The CDR3 is made up of 13 amino acids. Germline CDR1 MNHNS, CDR2 SASEGT. The chain's CDR3 is CASSEGGNQPQHF. In DNA form, the CDR3 reads TGTGCCAGCAGTGAGGGGGGTAATCAGCCCCAGCATTTT.

J is TRBJ1-4 and V is TRBV28; D uncertain. The CDR3 spans 14 residues. Trimming removed 10 bases at V and 3 bases at J, with 15 bases between. Per germline, CDR1 MDHEN and CDR2 SYDVKM. The CDR3 sequence is CAISRALANEKLFF. CDR3 coding DNA: TGTGCCATCTCCCGGGCACTGGCTAATGAAAAACTGTTTTTT.

V is TRBV30 and J is TRBJ1-6, with D possibly matching TRBD1 (6 bases). V was shortened by 1 base and J by 0 bases, with 16 bases between the two germline ends. This CDR3 is built from 18 residues. Per the germline V gene, CDR1 is GTSNPN and CDR2 is SVGIG (reference sequence). The CDR3 DNA sequence: TGTGCCTGGAGTGATGAGGGGGGGTGGAGCTCCTATAATTCACCCCTCCACTTT. It specifies CAWSDEGGWSSYNSPLHF.

The genes are TRBV12-5 and TRBJ1-1; D is unresolved. The CDR3 consists of 12 residues. Germline V gene sequence: CDR1 LGHNT, CDR2 FRNRAP. The V end lost 6 bases, the J end lost 4 bases, and 9 bases lay between the germline ends. CDR3 amino acids: CASGLGGTEAFF. In DNA form, the CDR3 reads TGTGCTAGTGGCCTGGGCGGCACTGAAGCTTTCTTT.

This clone has more than one count but fewer than ten. V gene TRBV27 combines with J gene TRBJ1-6; 7 bases line up with TRBD1. Germline CDR1 reads MNHEY; CDR2 reads SMNVEV (reference sequence). This CDR3 spans 13 amino acids. V lost 6 bases, J lost 9 bases, and 5 bases stayed unmatched. For the CDR3, the DNA is TGTGCCAGCAGGACAGGGTTAACTTCACCCCTCCACTTT. Amino acids: CASRTGLTSPLHF.

This chain links TRBV27 with TRBJ1-6; no definite D call. V was pared by 2 bases and J by 0 bases, with 11 bases between. CDR3 length equals 17 residues. CDR1 and CDR2 from the germline V gene are MNHEY and SMNVEV (reference sequence). The CDR3 is CASSLVGSGSYNSPLHF. In DNA form, the CDR3 reads TGTGCCAGCAGTTTAGTAGGGTCGGGCTCCTATAATTCACCCCTCCACTTT.

A single count supports this clone. The chain carries TRBV7-7 and TRBJ2-5; 9 bases align to TRBD1. The germline CDR1 and CDR2 sequences are SSHAT and FNYEAQ (reference sequence). J was trimmed by 2 bases and V by 5 bases; bases with no gene match: 6. This CDR3 region has 15 residues. The CDR3 reads CASSLGQGRQETQYF. CDR3 DNA: TGTGCCAGCAGCCTCGGACAGGGGCGACAAGAGACCCAGTACTTC.

The rearrangement uses TRBV14 and TRBJ2-3; 8 bases map to TRBD2. CDR3 length equals 16 residues. Germline CDR1 reads SGHDN; CDR2 reads FVKESK. With V trimmed by 4 bases and J by 3 bases, 9 bases remained unmatched. This CDR3 reads CASSRRGGGRTDTQYF. Written as DNA, the CDR3 is TGTGCCAGCAGCCGCCGGGGGGGCGGGAGGACAGATACGCAGTATTTT.

This sequence joins TRBV9 and TRBJ1-2; TRBD1 agrees at 9 bases. This CDR3 region has 15 residues. The junction had 4 bases not matched to a gene; V was cut back by 2 bases and J by 2 bases. The germline V gene encodes CDR1 SGDLS and CDR2 YYNGEE. The CDR3, as DNA: TGTGCCAGCAGCGTCACAGGGGGCGTGAACTATGGCTACACCTTC. This sequence encodes CASSVTGGVNYGYTF.

The chain employs TRBV7-2 and TRBJ1-1, with D uncertain. V was pared by 7 bases and J by 5 bases, with 17 bases between. The CDR3 has 14 amino acids. Germline V CDR1 and CDR2: SGHTA, FQGNSA. This CDR3 reads CASTTPISLTEAFF. The CDR3 coding sequence is TGTGCCAGCACCACTCCCATCTCATTGACTGAAGCTTTCTTT.

The chain couples TRBV5-1 to TRBJ2-3; D gene unclear. The CDR3 sequence is 16 residues long. Looked up from germline, CDR1 is SGHRS and CDR2 is YFSETQ. The V end was cut by 0 bases, the J end by 2 bases, with 13 bases between. Here the CDR3 reads CASSLETGSFTDTQYF. In nucleotides, the CDR3 is TGCGCCAGCAGCTTGGAAACGGGCAGCTTCACAGATACGCAGTATTTT.

The V gene is TRBV10-3, the J gene TRBJ2-7; 7 bases line up with TRBD1. Germline lookup yields CDR1 ENHRY and CDR2 SYGVKD. J lost 0 bases, V lost 6 bases, and 5 bases had no gene match. There are 14 residues in the CDR3. The CDR3 DNA reads TGTGCCATCAGCCCCAGGACAGGCTCCTACGAGCAGTACTTC. Its protein product is CAISPRTGSYEQYF.

This chain joins TRBV5-1 and TRBJ2-6, with D tentatively TRBD2 (6 bases). V was trimmed by 4 bases and J by 0 bases, leaving 11 bases between them. The CDR3 runs to 16 residues. CDR1 and CDR2 (germline): SGHRS, YFSETQ. The CDR3 sequence: CASSGGALSGANVLTF. The CDR3 DNA is TGCGCCAGCAGCGGAGGGGCACTCTCTGGGGCCAACGTCCTGACTTTC.

The J gene is TRBJ1-2, the V gene TRBV6-5, with 9 bases matching TRBD1. Germline V gene lookup returns CDR1 MNHEY and CDR2 SVGAGI. V lost 4 bases, J lost 4 bases, and 10 bases stayed unmatched. This CDR3 is built from 16 residues. The CDR3 reads CASSSGPGQGSYGYTF. The CDR3 DNA sequence: TGTGCCAGCAGTTCCGGCCCGGGACAGGGATCCTATGGCTACACCTTC.

The CDR3 sequence: CAISPPGSNEQFF. The CDR3 region has the DNA TGTGCCATCAGTCCCCCAGGGAGCAATGAGCAGTTCTTC. The gene calls are TRBV10-3 and TRBJ2-1; D may match TRBD1 or TRBD2 (5 bases each). The CDR3 consists of 13 residues. Germline CDR1 ENHRY, CDR2 SYGVKD. Trimming left V 5 bases short and J 6 bases short, with 11 bases between.

This chain connects TRBV5-1 to TRBJ2-2; D assignment may be TRBD1 or TRBD2 (6 bases each). This CDR3 has 16 amino acids. Germline values: CDR1 SGHRS, CDR2 YFSETQ. V was clipped by 0 bases and J by 3 bases, with 12 bases between them. The CDR3: CASSLVGGLDTGELFF. For the CDR3, the DNA is TGCGCCAGCAGCTTGGTGGGGGGCCTAGACACCGGGGAGCTGTTTTTT.

This chain joins TRBV7-2 and TRBJ1-1; no clear D. There are 15 residues in the CDR3. Between the trimmed V and J ends, which lost 2 bases and 4 bases, there was a span of 14 bases. In germline, CDR1 is SGHTA, CDR2 FQGNSA. In DNA form, the CDR3 reads TGTGCCAGCAGCTTAAAGTCGTTATGGGCCACTGAAGCTTTCTTT. Encoded protein: CASSLKSLWATEAFF.

This clone was observed once. The V call is TRBV27, the J call TRBJ2-2, with 14 nucleotides matching TRBD2. The CDR3 has 20 amino acids. V was clipped by 4 bases and J by 3 bases; unmatched bases: 13. CDR1 is MNHEY, CDR2 SMNVEV, per germline (reference sequence). The CDR3 loop is CASSSGTSGSRGWDTGELFF. In nucleotides, the CDR3 is TGTGCCAGCAGTTCCGGGACTAGCGGGAGTCGAGGTTGGGACACCGGGGAGCTGTTTTTT.

The chain is built from TRBV27 and TRBJ1-4; D uncertain. The germline V gene has CDR1 MNHEY and CDR2 SMNVEV (reference sequence). Trimming removed 6 bases at V and 4 bases at J, with 15 bases between. CDR3 length: 15 amino acids. The CDR3 DNA is TGTGCCAGCAGCGATAGGGCCCGTCTTAATGAAAAACTGTTTTTT. It specifies CASSDRARLNEKLFF.

The chain combines TRBV9 with TRBJ2-7; 12 positions match TRBD1. The CDR3 consists of 15 residues. The V segment lost 0 bases and the J segment 7 bases; nucleotides outside the gene matches: 5. Looked up from germline, CDR1 is SGDLS and CDR2 is YYNGEE. CDR3 bases: TGTGCCAGCAGCGTAGAGGGACAGGGGGCTGGTGAGCAGTACTTC. Translated: CASSVEGQGAGEQYF.

The chain carries TRBV7-2 and TRBJ1-2; possibly TRBD1 for D (6 bases). V was clipped by 0 bases and J by 4 bases, with 6 bases between them. This CDR3 is built from 13 residues. Germline V gives CDR1 SGHTA, CDR2 FQGNSA. The CDR3 nucleotides read TGTGCCAGCAGCTTAGCGGACAGCTATGGCTACACCTTC. Translating gives CASSLADSYGYTF.

The chain couples TRBV28 to TRBJ2-7; TRBD2 might be the D (5 bases). The CDR3 is made up of 12 amino acids. V was cut by 8 bases and J by 1 base, with 9 bases left in between. Germline V lookup: CDR1 MDHEN, CDR2 SYDVKM. The CDR3 is CASGRGSYEQYF. The CDR3 region has the DNA TGTGCCAGCGGACGGGGATCCTACGAGCAGTACTTC.

This rearrangement joins TRBV28 to TRBJ2-3; D is uncertain. In germline, CDR1 is MDHEN, CDR2 SYDVKM. V lost 5 bases and J 9 bases, leaving 9 bases between the germline ends. The length of the CDR3 is 11 residues. Here the CDR3 DNA reads TGTGCCAGCAGTGCCGTGGGCACGCAGTATTTT. Protein: CASSAVGTQYF.

Only one count was recorded for this clone. The J gene is TRBJ1-1, the V gene TRBV7-9, with D maybe TRBD1 (6 bases). The germline V gene has CDR1 SEHNR and CDR2 FQNEAQ (reference sequence). This CDR3 has 17 residues. Trimming took 5 bases from V and 1 from J, leaving 20 bases between them. In DNA, the CDR3 is TGTGCCAGCAGCCCCGGGGGGGCCCGGATGCAGAACACTGAAGCTTTCTTT. Translation: CASSPGGARMQNTEAFF.

The chain employs TRBV7-2 and TRBJ1-4; D not resolved. The CDR3 has 16 residues. V dropped 4 bases and J dropped 4 bases, with 16 bases sitting between them. Germline V gene data show CDR1 as SGHTA and CDR2 as FQGNSA. This CDR3 is CASSYAPGRDNEKLFF. The CDR3 nucleotides are TGTGCCAGCAGCTATGCCCCGGGGAGGGATAATGAAAAACTGTTTTTT.

The chain has TRBV29-1 and TRBJ1-4; D is unresolved. V was clipped by 5 bases and J by 8 bases, with 15 bases between them. The CDR3 is 13 amino acids. Per germline, CDR1 SQVTM and CDR2 ANQGSEA. In nucleotides, the CDR3 is TGCAGCGTTAGGACTCGGGGAGGCGAAAAACTGTTTTTT. Amino acid sequence: CSVRTRGGEKLFF.

The sample holds one count of this clone. The chain carries TRBV5-6 and TRBJ1-6; 9 positions agree with TRBD1. CDR1 is SGHDT, CDR2 YYEEEE, per germline. CDR3 size: 16 residues. Trimming cost V 4 bases and J 7 bases; bases outside gene matches: 9. The CDR3 loop is CASSRRGDRANSPLHF. CDR3 nucleotides: TGTGCCAGCAGCCGAAGAGGGGACAGGGCAAATTCACCCCTCCACTTT.

This clone was seen a single time. The chain is built from TRBV7-2 and TRBJ1-5; possible D gene TRBD1, 5 bases. Germline loops: CDR1 SGHTA, CDR2 FQGNSA. With 8 bases removed from V and 3 bases from J, the gap between germline ends came to 11 bases. The length of the CDR3 is 13 residues. CDR3 sequence: CASAGGPNQPQHF. DNA for the CDR3: TGTGCCAGCGCTGGGGGTCCCAATCAGCCCCAGCATTTT.